The entry that follows covers one T cell receptor beta chain sequence. Some clones are missing from TCRdb's copy, which holds only in-frame ones; the method was immunoSEQ multiplex PCR. The repertoire holds 83,000 or so clones, approximately 92% seen once, with more than 0.2% in the top ten. The sample comes from a study of technical replicates of blood from several donors. This TCR came from a human donor in good health. The sample comprised T cells isolated from PBMCs.

CDR3 in DNA: TGCGCCAGCAGTCCCACAGGGGACTATGGCTACACCTTC. Translation: CASSPTGDYGYTF. This chain joins TRBV5-1 and TRBJ1-2; 7 positions agree with TRBD1. From germline, CDR1 is SGHRS and CDR2 YFSETQ. The CDR3 is made up of 13 amino acids. V trimming: 5 bases; J trimming: 3 bases; junction bases outside the gene matches: 4.